The clone carrying this T cell receptor (beta chain) has ten or more counts. Documented time point: longitudinal time-point 3. TCRdb itself ran the 5' RACE reads through MiXCR, one entry per CDR3 protein. The table records approximately 85,000 distinct CDR3 sequences, around 4.7% of them present only once. This sample is drawn from a study of neurological immune-mediated disorders. With 4 bases removed from V and 5 bases from J, the gap between germline ends came to 11 bases. CDR1 and CDR2 (germline): LGHDT, YNNKEL (reference sequence). This CDR3 spans 13 amino acids. Sequences were obtained from PBMCs. The V gene is TRBV3-1, the J gene TRBJ2-5; D is unclear. The TCR originated in a woman aged 55-70 years with multiple sclerosis. The CDR3: CASSRDADETQYF. In DNA form, the CDR3 reads TGTGCCAGCAGCCGAGACGCGGATGAGACCCAGTACTTC.